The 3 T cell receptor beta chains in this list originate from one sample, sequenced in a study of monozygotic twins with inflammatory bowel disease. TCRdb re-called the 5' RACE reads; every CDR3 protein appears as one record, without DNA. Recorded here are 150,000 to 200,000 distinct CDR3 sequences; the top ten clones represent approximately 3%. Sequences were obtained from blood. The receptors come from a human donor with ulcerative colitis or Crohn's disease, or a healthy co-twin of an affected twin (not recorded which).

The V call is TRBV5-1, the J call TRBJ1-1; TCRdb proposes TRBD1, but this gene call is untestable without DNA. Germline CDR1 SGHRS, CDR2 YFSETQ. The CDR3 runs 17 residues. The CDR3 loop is CASSLLVRGQGDTEAFF.

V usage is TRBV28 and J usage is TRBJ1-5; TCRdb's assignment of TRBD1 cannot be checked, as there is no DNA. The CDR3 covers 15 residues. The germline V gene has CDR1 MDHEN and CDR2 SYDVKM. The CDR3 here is CASSRPPGSNQPQHF.

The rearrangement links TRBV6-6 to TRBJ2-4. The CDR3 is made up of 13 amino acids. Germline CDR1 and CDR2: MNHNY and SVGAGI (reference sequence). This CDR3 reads CASISMAKNIQYF.